The 3 T cell receptor beta chains below all came from one sample that was sequenced in a study of blood T cell repertoires in COVID-19. Measured with immunoSEQ multiplex PCR; TCRdb has only the in-frame clones, and not every one. Here the sample spans 65,000 to 75,000 clones, approximately 83% being singletons. Sequenced: peripheral blood. The origin of the receptors is a woman aged 60-75 years with acute or convalescent COVID-19.

The chain is built from TRBV19 and TRBJ2-3; D is unclear. V shed 3 bases and J shed 4 bases, with 8 bases lying between them. Germline V gene lookup returns CDR1 LNHDA and CDR2 SQIVND (reference sequence). The CDR3 runs to 13 residues. The CDR3 is CASSISVPDTQYF. DNA of the CDR3: TGTGCCAGTAGTATTAGTGTTCCAGATACGCAGTATTTT.

The chain recombines TRBV6-2 or TRBV6-3 with TRBJ1-5, with 8 nucleotides matching TRBD1. Germline values: CDR1 MNHEY, CDR2 SVGEGT. The V segment lost 4 bases and the J segment 2 bases; nucleotides outside the gene matches: 7. The CDR3 totals 16 residues. The CDR3 region has the DNA TGTGCCAGCAGTTCCATCGACAGGGGAGGCAATCAGCCCCAGCATTTT. Its translation is CASSSIDRGGNQPQHF.

The V gene is TRBV9, the J gene TRBJ1-1; TRBD1 matches at 7 bases. The J segment lost 4 bases and the V segment lost 4 bases, leaving 10 bases of the junction unmatched. The CDR3 is 15 residues long. Germline CDR1 SGDLS, CDR2 YYNGEE. CDR3 loop: CASSLTNRGGTEAFF. DNA of the CDR3: TGTGCCAGCAGCCTTACTAACAGGGGTGGCACTGAAGCTTTCTTT.